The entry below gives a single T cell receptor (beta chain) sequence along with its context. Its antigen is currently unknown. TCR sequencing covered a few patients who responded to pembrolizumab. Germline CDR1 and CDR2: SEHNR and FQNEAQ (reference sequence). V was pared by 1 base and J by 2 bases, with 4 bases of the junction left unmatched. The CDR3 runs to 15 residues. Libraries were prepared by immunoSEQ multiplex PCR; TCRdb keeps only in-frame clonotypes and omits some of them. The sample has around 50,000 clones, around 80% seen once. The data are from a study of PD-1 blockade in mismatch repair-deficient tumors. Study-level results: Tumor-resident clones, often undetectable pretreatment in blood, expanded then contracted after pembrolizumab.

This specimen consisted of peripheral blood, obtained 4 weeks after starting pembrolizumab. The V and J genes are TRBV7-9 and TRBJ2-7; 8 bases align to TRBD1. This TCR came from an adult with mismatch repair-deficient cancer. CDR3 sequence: CASSLVQGEPYEQYF. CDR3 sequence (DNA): TGTGCCAGCAGCTTAGTACAGGGGGAGCCCTACGAGCAGTACTTC.